The T cell receptor beta chain described here comes from a study of resident and recirculating memory T cells in vitiligo. On the study more broadly: Each patient gave two lesional and two nonlesional epidermal shave biopsies, plus PBMCs. General study points: Clonality differed among vitiligo lesions, with no unique dominant clone. Different lesions suggested infiltration by different T cell clones.

Sequencing used immunoSEQ multiplex PCR; TCRdb keeps in-frame clones, though not all of them. The table lists around 70,000 clones, approximately 90% of them singletons. Stability required unchanged lesions during the previous 6 months. CDR3 length equals 15 residues. From germline, CDR1 is SGHDT and CDR2 YYEEEE. V was cut by 6 bases and J by 11 bases, with 26 bases left in between. As regards this clone: Its antigen remains unidentified. The sample contains more than one DNA sequence encoding this CDR3.

The receptor was derived from a male donor with vitiligo. The specimen was blood. The V and J genes are TRBV5-6 and TRBJ1-1, with D tentatively TRBD1 (6 bases). The CDR3 loop is CASIPNRARENEAFF. The CDR3, as DNA: TGTGCCAGCATCCCAAACAGGGCCAGGGAGAATGAGGCTTTCTTT.